The rows below give T cell receptor beta chains drawn from one sample of a study of T cell responses to AZD1222 COVID-19 vaccine. Measured with immunoSEQ multiplex PCR; TCRdb has only the in-frame clones, and not every one. The data hold tens of thousands of clones, with roughly 85% observed a single time. Sequenced here: peripheral blood, sampled 28 days after the second AZD1222 dose. All receptors come from an adult who received the AZD1222 COVID-19 vaccine. CDR3s include the opening cysteine and the closing phenylalanine or tryptophan. The order of the fields is V gene, clone size, J gene, D gene, CDR3 DNA, CDR3 protein. The D gene is left open where the match is weak. Expanded clones are given a class, and other clones once, few, many or no size at all.

v_gene: TRBV6-1
abundance: -
j_gene: TRBJ1-4
d_gene: -
CDR3nt: TGTGCCAGCAGAGATTTAGCGGGGACTAATGAAAAACTGTTTTTT
CDR3aa: CASRDLAGTNEKLFF

v_gene: TRBV5-1
abundance: -
j_gene: TRBJ1-1
d_gene: TRBD1
CDR3nt: TGCGCCAGCAGCTCCCGACAGGGGGCTGGGGCTGAAGCTTTCTTT
CDR3aa: CASSSRQGAGAEAFF

v_gene: TRBV2
abundance: once
j_gene: TRBJ1-4
d_gene: TRBD1
CDR3nt: TGTGCCAGCAGTGCCCAGGGGGCGGGCGAAAAACTGTTTTTT
CDR3aa: CASSAQGAGEKLFF

v_gene: TRBV5-7
abundance: once
j_gene: TRBJ1-5
d_gene: -
CDR3nt: TGTGCCAGCAGCTTGAACAGGGAAGGCGATCAGCCCCAGCATTTT
CDR3aa: CASSLNREGDQPQHF

v_gene: TRBV15
abundance: -
j_gene: TRBJ1-5
d_gene: -
CDR3nt: TGTGCCACCAGCAGAGATCTGGCCAGTCAGCCCCAGCATTTT
CDR3aa: CATSRDLASQPQHF

v_gene: TRBV11-1
abundance: once
j_gene: TRBJ2-5
d_gene: -
CDR3nt: TGTGCCAGCAGCGCGCAAGAGACCCAGTACTTC
CDR3aa: CASSAQETQYF

v_gene: TRBV30
abundance: -
j_gene: TRBJ2-5
d_gene: -
CDR3nt: TGTGCCTGGAGTGTTTTCCCCCGGGAGACCCAGTACTTC
CDR3aa: CAWSVFPRETQYF

v_gene: TRBV13
abundance: -
j_gene: TRBJ2-2
d_gene: -
CDR3nt: TGTGCCAGCAGCTTATTGCTCACCGGGGAGCTGTTTTTT
CDR3aa: CASSLLLTGELFF

v_gene: TRBV10-3
abundance: -
j_gene: TRBJ2-7
d_gene: -
CDR3nt: TGTGCCATCAGTGCCCCGCAACAGGGAATCTACGAGCAGTACTTC
CDR3aa: CAISAPQQGIYEQYF

v_gene: TRBV3-1/TRBV3-2
abundance: -
j_gene: TRBJ1-2
d_gene: -
CDR3nt: TGTGCCAGCAGCCACCCCCGAGCCGGTGGAGCGCGCATCTATGGCTACACCTTC
CDR3aa: CASSHPRAGGARIYGYTF

v_gene: TRBV2
abundance: -
j_gene: TRBJ2-7
d_gene: TRBD1
CDR3nt: TGTGCCAGCCGTTCCGGGACAGGGGCCTCCTACGAGCAGTACTTC
CDR3aa: CASRSGTGASYEQYF

v_gene: TRBV6-2/TRBV6-3
abundance: -
j_gene: TRBJ2-2
d_gene: -
CDR3nt: TGTGCCAGCAGCCCAGGCGGGGAGCTGTTTTTT
CDR3aa: CASSPGGELFF

v_gene: TRBV27
abundance: -
j_gene: TRBJ1-6
d_gene: -
CDR3nt: TGTGCCAGCAGTTTAAAGGCAGGAGGGGGGGACTCAAATTCACCCCTCCACTTT
CDR3aa: CASSLKAGGGDSNSPLHF

v_gene: TRBV5-1
abundance: -
j_gene: TRBJ2-3
d_gene: -
CDR3nt: TGCGCCAGCAGCTTGGGGCCAGCCACAGATACGCAGTATTTT
CDR3aa: CASSLGPATDTQYF

v_gene: TRBV4-1
abundance: once
j_gene: TRBJ1-2
d_gene: -
CDR3nt: TGCGCCAGCAGCCAAGATCGGGGGGGAGGCTATGGCTACACCTTC
CDR3aa: CASSQDRGGGYGYTF

v_gene: TRBV5-1
abundance: -
j_gene: TRBJ2-7
d_gene: -
CDR3nt: TGCGCCAGCAGCTTGTACAGCTCCTACGAGCAGTACTTC
CDR3aa: CASSLYSSYEQYF

v_gene: TRBV7-9
abundance: -
j_gene: TRBJ2-3
d_gene: -
CDR3nt: TGTGCCAGCAGCTTATGGAGGGGCGATTGGAACACAGATACGCAGTATTTT
CDR3aa: CASSLWRGDWNTDTQYF

v_gene: TRBV3-1/TRBV3-2
abundance: -
j_gene: TRBJ1-4
d_gene: -
CDR3nt: TGTGCCAGCAGCCAAGTGCCAGGGCAAACAACTAATGAAAAACTGTTTTTT
CDR3aa: CASSQVPGQTTNEKLFF

v_gene: TRBV12-3/TRBV12-4
abundance: -
j_gene: TRBJ1-1
d_gene: -
CDR3nt: TGTGCCAGCAGGGGACAAATGAACACTGAAGCTTTCTTT
CDR3aa: CASRGQMNTEAFF

v_gene: TRBV4-1
abundance: -
j_gene: TRBJ2-7
d_gene: TRBD2
CDR3nt: TGCGCCAGCAGCCAAGTAACCCTTAGCGGGGACGCCTACGAGCAGTACTTC
CDR3aa: CASSQVTLSGDAYEQYF

v_gene: TRBV9
abundance: -
j_gene: TRBJ2-3
d_gene: -
CDR3nt: TGTGCCAGCAGCGTCGCTAGCGCTAGCACAGATACGCAGTATTTT
CDR3aa: CASSVASASTDTQYF

v_gene: TRBV2
abundance: once
j_gene: TRBJ2-3
d_gene: -
CDR3nt: TGTGCCAGCAGTGAAGCGGGGGGGCCAGATACGCAGTATTTT
CDR3aa: CASSEAGGPDTQYF

v_gene: TRBV19
abundance: -
j_gene: TRBJ2-1
d_gene: TRBD2
CDR3nt: TGTGCCTCTCAGCTGGGGGGGAGCGATGAGCAGTTCTTC
CDR3aa: CASQLGGSDEQFF

v_gene: TRBV9
abundance: -
j_gene: TRBJ1-2
d_gene: -
CDR3nt: TGTGCCAGCAGCGTAGAAGGGGCGCGGAAAGGCTACACCTTC
CDR3aa: CASSVEGARKGYTF

v_gene: TRBV27
abundance: -
j_gene: TRBJ2-7
d_gene: TRBD2
CDR3nt: TGTGCCAGCAGTCCCGCCAGCGGGGGGCCCTACGAGCAGTACTTC
CDR3aa: CASSPASGGPYEQYF